This record looks at one TCR beta chain sequence and its context. What it binds is unknown. Next came a second PCR, run for about 7 to 11 cycles, which used a sample-barcoded 5' primer along with a J-beta primer mix. A tag from a template-switch adaptor with 12 random nucleotides marked each cDNA molecule. Using its own MiXCR run on the 5' RACE reads, TCRdb lists one record per CDR3 protein. The top ten hold about 32% of the sample, which has about 680,000 distinct CDR3 sequences, around 49% seen once. This specimen belongs to a study of blood T cells in healthy people across ages. Study findings and constraints: In these data, TCR beta diversity tracked strongly with naive T cell percentage. Diversity was estimated from one million T cells, and these estimates were considered underestimates.

CDR3 length: 14 amino acids. V was pared by 4 bases and J by 1 base, with 9 bases between. Germline values: CDR1 MNHEY, CDR2 SVGAGI. The V gene is TRBV6-5, the J gene TRBJ2-3; D gene unclear. Sequenced material: blood. The receptor's source is a woman aged 55-75 years in good health. This CDR3 reads CASSSGWGTDTQYF. CDR3 DNA sequence: TGTGCCAGCAGTTCTGGATGGGGCACAGATACGCAGTATTTT.